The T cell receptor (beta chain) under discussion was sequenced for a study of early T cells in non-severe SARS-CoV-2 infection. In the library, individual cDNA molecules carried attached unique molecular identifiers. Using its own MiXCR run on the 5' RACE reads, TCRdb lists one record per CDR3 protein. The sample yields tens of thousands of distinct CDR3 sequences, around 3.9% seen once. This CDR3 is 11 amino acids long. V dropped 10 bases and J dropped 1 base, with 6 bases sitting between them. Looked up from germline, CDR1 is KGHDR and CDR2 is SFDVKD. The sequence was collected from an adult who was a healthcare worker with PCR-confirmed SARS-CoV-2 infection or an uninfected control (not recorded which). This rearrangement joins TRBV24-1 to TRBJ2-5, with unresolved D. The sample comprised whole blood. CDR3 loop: CATGSQETQYF. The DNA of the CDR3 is TGTGCCACGGGCAGCCAAGAGACCCAGTACTTC.